This T cell receptor beta chain emerged from a study of blood T cell repertoires in COVID-19. About the study: Sources were T cells, B-cell-depleted T cells, or PBMCs; the material itself was cDNA or gDNA.

V was pared by 5 bases and J by 0 bases, with 17 bases between. Germline lookup yields CDR1 SGHTA and CDR2 FQGNSA. The CDR3 contains 16 residues. In the source study's methods: Using reference gene primer amplification, nucleated cell counts were estimated. Sequencing used immunoSEQ multiplex PCR; TCRdb keeps in-frame clones, though not all of them. The V and J calls and clone size are taken from that table; D and trimming were inferred from the DNA. This sample has some 7,500 clones, with around 86% found just once. The TCR originated in an older woman with active COVID-19. V is TRBV7-2 and J is TRBJ2-7; D possibly corresponds to TRBD1 (6 bases). The specimen was peripheral blood. The CDR3 DNA follows: TGTGCCAGCAGCCTACAATTTGGGGGCCTCTCCTACGAGCAGTACTTC. It codes for CASSLQFGGLSYEQYF. The full variable domain, with the rest looked up from reference TRBV7-2 and TRBJ2-7, is GAGVSQSPSNKVTEKGKDVELRCDPISGHTALYWYRQSLGQGLEFLIYFQGNSAPDKSGLPSDRFSAERTGGSVSTLTIQRTQQEDSAVYLCASSLQFGGLSYEQYFGPGTRLTVT.